This TCR beta chain originates from a study of human T cells and chemical hapten exposure. This clonotype turned up a few times. Time point in this sample: pre-sensitization, week 0. Treatment described: therapeutic diphenylcyclopropenone sensitization with weekly scalp DPC. The CDR3 spans 19 residues. Germline V CDR1 and CDR2: DFQATT, SNEGSKA (reference sequence). Trimming took 2 bases from V and 2 from J; bases not matched to a gene: 10. The library gave individual cDNA molecules unique molecular identifiers. As processed by the authors: There were a median of approximately 88,000 TCRs per sample, with a range from roughly 20,000 to 700,000. TCRdb itself ran the RACE reads through MiXCR, one entry per CDR3 protein. In this record, the V and J calls reflect TCRdb's handling and not the investigators' own analysis. The sample lists approximately 260,000 distinct CDR3 sequences; roughly 8% were seen once.

This sample comprised whole blood, obtained in connection with sensitization to the hapten diphenylcyclopropenone (DPC). This rearrangement joins TRBV20-1 to TRBJ2-3; 16 bases agree with TRBD2. The receptor was derived from a man aged 18 to 30 with alopecia areata. Some clones in this sample may be carry-over from other donors' samples. For the CDR3, the DNA is TGCAGTGCTAGACATACCGGGACTAGCGGGGGGGCCGTCACAGATACGCAGTATTTT. It specifies CSARHTGTSGGAVTDTQYF.